What follows are 30 T cell receptor beta chains derived from one specimen sequenced in a study of memory CD4+ T cells and cytomegalovirus serostatus. TCRdb's copy holds only in-frame clones and misses some; the assay was immunoSEQ multiplex PCR. This table holds some 59,000 clones, 75% to 85% found once. The sort gate was single viable CD3+CD4+CD8-CD45RO+ cells for memory CD4+ T cells. Material for sequencing was memory CD4+ T cells from blood. Source of these receptors: an adult in good health and CMV-seronegative.

The rearrangement joins TRBV18 to TRBJ2-7; tentative D call: TRBD1 (8 bases). The CDR3 covers 18 residues. V dropped 2 bases and J dropped 4 bases, with 24 bases sitting between them. The germline CDR1 and CDR2 sequences are KGHSH and LQKENI. CDR3: CASSPTGGQGLGRYEQYF. In DNA, the CDR3 is TGTGCCAGCTCACCAACGGGAGGACAGGGTCTAGGGAGGTACGAGCAGTACTTC.

This rearrangement joins TRBV5-6 to TRBJ1-5, with no clear D. The ends were cut back, 1 base at V and 3 bases at J, with 8 bases in the middle. The CDR3 has 14 amino acids. Germline CDR1 and CDR2: SGHDT and YYEEEE. The CDR3: CASSLRGYNQPQHF. The CDR3 coding sequence is TGTGCCAGCAGCTTGCGGGGTTACAATCAGCCCCAGCATTTT.

The chain carries TRBV6-6 and TRBJ1-6; tentative D call: TRBD1 (5 bases). The V end lost 0 bases, the J end lost 7 bases, and 10 bases lay between the germline ends. CDR1 is MNHNY, CDR2 SVGAGI, per germline (reference sequence). This CDR3 is 15 amino acids long. CDR3 sequence: CASSYSQGPNSPLHF. CDR3 in DNA: TGTGCCAGCAGTTACTCCCAGGGTCCCAATTCACCCCTCCACTTT.

CDR3 in amino acids: CASRHLAGNQETQYF. CDR3 DNA: TGTGCCAGCAGGCATTTAGCGGGTAACCAAGAGACCCAGTACTTC. V and J are TRBV2 and TRBJ2-5, with TRBD2 matching over 7 bases. From germline, CDR1 is SNHLY and CDR2 FYNNEI. This CDR3 has 15 residues. The V and J ends lost 6 bases and 0 bases, in that order; junction bases with no gene match: 7.

The rearrangement links TRBV28 to TRBJ1-5, with D maybe TRBD1 (6 bases). Looked up from germline, CDR1 is MDHEN and CDR2 is SYDVKM. CDR3 length: 15 residues. Between the trimmed V and J ends, which lost 4 bases and 2 bases, there was a span of 12 bases. CDR3 loop: CASSSEGGGNQPQHF. CDR3 nucleotides: TGTGCCAGCAGTTCGGAGGGGGGCGGCAATCAGCCCCAGCATTTT.

This chain uses TRBV11-3 with TRBJ2-1; 8 bases match TRBD2. Germline V CDR1 and CDR2: SGHNT, YENEEA. The V segment lost 4 bases and the J segment 6 bases; nucleotides outside the gene matches: 17. The CDR3 extends over 18 amino acids. The CDR3 here is CASSYSSGHRLEGNEQFF. CDR3 in DNA: TGTGCCAGCAGCTACTCTAGCGGGCACCGCTTAGAGGGCAATGAGCAGTTCTTC.

The chain employs TRBV7-8 and TRBJ2-1, with 7 nucleotides matching TRBD2. Per germline, CDR1 SGHVS and CDR2 FQNEAQ. CDR3 length: 17 amino acids. V lost 3 bases to trimming and J lost 3 bases; unmatched junction nucleotides: 11. The CDR3 region has the DNA TGTGCCAGCAGCTTGCCCCGCCGACTAGCTCGCTACAATGAGCAGTTCTTC. Its translation: CASSLPRRLARYNEQFF.

As to this clone: Other DNA sequences in the same sample also yield this CDR3. Here the CDR3 reads CASSPRREETQYF. For the CDR3, the DNA is TGTGCCAGCTCACCACGGCGAGAAGAGACCCAGTACTTC. The V gene is TRBV18, the J gene TRBJ2-5; D is unresolved. This CDR3 has 13 residues. Germline CDR1 reads KGHSH; CDR2 reads LQKENI. Deletions cut 1 base from V and 3 bases from J, with 6 bases between.

The V and J genes are TRBV9 and TRBJ2-1, with TRBD2 matching over 8 bases. The V gene's germline CDR1 is SGDLS and CDR2 YYNGEE. The CDR3 is 14 residues long. V lost 3 bases, J lost 7 bases, and 6 bases stayed unmatched. Here the CDR3 reads CASSASSGLNEQFF. CDR3 coding DNA: TGTGCCAGCAGCGCCTCTAGCGGGTTGAATGAGCAGTTCTTC.

The CDR3 nucleotides read TGTGCCAGCAGCTTAGCCGTTACTAGGGAGCTGTTTTTT. This encodes CASSLAVTRELFF. V is TRBV7-2 and J is TRBJ2-2; D is ambiguous. V lost 0 bases and J lost 9, with 8 bases in between. Germline V gives CDR1 SGHTA, CDR2 FQGNSA. CDR3 size: 13 residues.

This sequence joins TRBV5-1 and TRBJ2-1, with D maybe TRBD1 (5 bases). Germline V gene data show CDR1 as SGHRS and CDR2 as YFSETQ. The length of the CDR3 is 13 residues. Trimming pared 2 bases from V and 7 bases from J, leaving 10 bases between. In DNA, the CDR3 is TGCGCCAGCAGCTTCTGGGGCGCGAATGAGCAGTTCTTC. Protein sequence: CASSFWGANEQFF.

In this sample, this clone turned up once. The chain recombines TRBV13 with TRBJ1-2, with 7 bases lining up with TRBD1. CDR1 PRHDT and CDR2 FYEKMQ come from the germline V gene (reference sequence). The trim removed 5 bases at V and 4 bases at J, leaving 10 bases unmatched. The length of the CDR3 is 15 residues. CDR3 sequence reads: CASSPSWTGRYGYTF. DNA for the CDR3: TGTGCCAGCAGCCCCTCTTGGACAGGACGCTATGGCTACACCTTC.

This sequence joins TRBV7-8 and TRBJ2-2; 7 bases map to TRBD1. The trim removed 5 bases at V and 0 bases at J, leaving 3 bases unmatched. The CDR3 has 15 residues. CDR1 and CDR2 (germline): SGHVS, FQNEAQ. In DNA form, the CDR3 reads TGTGCCAGCAGCCCGGGACAGTCGAACACCGGGGAGCTGTTTTTT. This encodes CASSPGQSNTGELFF.

J is TRBJ2-1 and V is TRBV19; TRBD2 matches 7 bases. The V segment lost 7 bases and the J segment 8 bases; nucleotides outside the gene matches: 17. The CDR3 loop spans 16 amino acids. Germline CDR1 LNHDA, CDR2 SQIVND (reference sequence). The CDR3 bases are TGTGCCAGTACCCCTAAGGCATCGGGACGGGGGGATGAGCAGTTCTTC. Its translation is CASTPKASGRGDEQFF.

V and J are TRBV6-1 and TRBJ1-2; D is ambiguous. CDR1 and CDR2 (germline): MNHNS, SASEGT. The CDR3 extends over 14 amino acids. The V end lost 8 bases, the J end lost 3 bases, and 16 bases lay between the germline ends. CDR3 in amino acids: CASVWWDLYYGYTF. The DNA for the CDR3 is TGTGCCAGCGTGTGGTGGGATCTGTACTATGGCTACACCTTC.

J is TRBJ1-1 and V is TRBV30, with TRBD1 as a possible D gene (5 bases). The CDR3 spans 13 residues. Germline V gene lookup returns CDR1 GTSNPN and CDR2 SVGIG (reference sequence). Trimming left V 3 bases short and J 0 bases short, with 8 bases between. The CDR3 nucleotides are TGTGCCTGGAGGAGACAGATGAACACTGAAGCTTTCTTT. Translating gives CAWRRQMNTEAFF.

This CDR3 is CASSKVGKAAPRETQYF. The DNA of the CDR3 is TGTGCCAGCAGTAAAGTCGGGAAGGCCGCCCCGAGGGAGACCCAGTACTTC. The rearrangement joins TRBV7-3 to TRBJ2-5; weak D call: TRBD2 (5 bases). CDR1 is SGHTA, CDR2 FQGTGA, per germline. This CDR3 region has 17 residues. Trimming cost V 6 bases and J 5 bases, with 25 bases left between them.

J is TRBJ2-7 and V is TRBV5-1; a possible D gene is TRBD2 (6 bases). The CDR3 extends over 14 amino acids. Trimming cost V 5 bases and J 2 bases, with 14 bases left between them. Germline V gene sequence: CDR1 SGHRS, CDR2 YFSETQ. The DNA of the CDR3 is TGCGCCAGCAGGGTGCGGGAAGGAACCTACGAGCAGTACTTC. Its translation is CASRVREGTYEQYF.

The genes are TRBV11-2 and TRBJ1-1, with D hard to call. The V gene lost 5 bases and the J gene lost 5 bases, with 12 bases spanning the gap. CDR1 and CDR2 (germline): SGHAT, FQNNGV. The CDR3 runs to 13 residues. This chain's CDR3 is CASSHPARTEAFF. The DNA for the CDR3 is TGTGCCAGCAGCCACCCTGCGAGGACTGAAGCTTTCTTT.

This clone has a handful of counts. This rearrangement joins TRBV9 to TRBJ1-1, with D unresolved. The CDR3 has 13 amino acids. Germline CDR1 SGDLS, CDR2 YYNGEE. V lost 0 bases and J lost 3, with 6 bases in between. The CDR3: CASSVVGDTEAFF. The DNA of the CDR3 is TGTGCCAGCAGCGTAGTCGGTGACACTGAAGCTTTCTTT.

CDR3: CDPGGDEDTQYF. The CDR3 DNA follows: TGTGACCCAGGCGGGGACGAAGATACGCAGTATTTT. This rearrangement joins TRBV7-5 to TRBJ2-3; TRBD2, as called in the table, went unchecked against the DNA. TRBV7-5 counts as a pseudogene. CDR3 length: 12 amino acids.

The rearrangement uses TRBV9 and TRBJ2-2, with 9 bases lining up with TRBD1. The V and J ends lost 6 bases and 6 bases, in that order; junction bases with no gene match: 6. CDR1 and CDR2 from the germline V gene are SGDLS and YYNGEE. The CDR3 is 14 amino acids. This CDR3 reads CASTPGQGAGELFF. CDR3 DNA: TGTGCCAGCACCCCGGGACAGGGCGCCGGGGAGCTGTTTTTT.

This clone was seen just once. The rearrangement uses TRBV7-8 and TRBJ2-5, with D perhaps matching TRBD1 or TRBD2 (5 bases each). This CDR3 is built from 15 residues. Between the trimmed V and J ends, which lost 5 bases and 1 base, there was a span of 14 bases. Germline loops: CDR1 SGHVS, CDR2 FQNEAQ. The CDR3 region is CASSHRRDPQETQYF. The DNA of the CDR3 is TGTGCCAGCAGCCACAGACGGGACCCCCAAGAGACCCAGTACTTC.

The V gene is TRBV7-2, the J gene TRBJ2-3, with no clear D. This CDR3 has 15 amino acids. V lost 2 bases and J lost 4, with 13 bases in between. Germline V lookup: CDR1 SGHTA, CDR2 FQGNSA. CDR3 in amino acids: CASSLRHVGPDTQYF. The CDR3 region has the DNA TGTGCCAGCAGCTTACGCCATGTCGGGCCAGATACGCAGTATTTT.

The V call is TRBV30, the J call TRBJ2-5, with TRBD1 matching over 8 bases. Germline CDR1 is GTSNPN and CDR2 is SVGIG (reference sequence). The CDR3 runs to 17 residues. The V segment lost 0 bases and the J segment 1 base; nucleotides outside the gene matches: 10. The CDR3 region is CAWSVSAGGPLQETQYF. In DNA form, the CDR3 reads TGTGCCTGGAGTGTCTCGGCAGGGGGCCCTCTCCAAGAGACCCAGTACTTC.

The V call is TRBV19, the J call TRBJ1-5, with 8 bases fitting TRBD1. Germline V gene sequence: CDR1 LNHDA, CDR2 SQIVND (reference sequence). The ends lost 6 bases at V and 6 bases at J; junction bases unmatched: 10. The CDR3 sequence is 15 residues long. Written as DNA, the CDR3 is TGTGCCAGTAGCACCGGACAGGGTTTCGCTCAGCCCCAGCATTTT. Protein: CASSTGQGFAQPQHF.

This clone has only a few counts. The chain has TRBV18 and TRBJ1-5, with D hard to call. This CDR3 spans 14 amino acids. Trimming left V 2 bases short and J 2 bases short, with 7 bases between. Per the germline V gene, CDR1 is KGHSH and CDR2 is LQKENI. The CDR3 spells CASSPWQGNQPQHF. The CDR3 region has the DNA TGTGCCAGCTCACCATGGCAGGGCAATCAGCCCCAGCATTTT.

The chain joins TRBV10-3 to TRBJ2-1; D unclear. V dropped 3 bases and J dropped 4 bases, with 10 bases sitting between them. Germline loops: CDR1 ENHRY, CDR2 SYGVKD. The CDR3 totals 14 residues. CDR3 residues: CAISDGPGYNEQFF. Written as DNA, the CDR3 is TGTGCCATCAGTGATGGGCCTGGATACAATGAGCAGTTCTTC.

The J gene is TRBJ1-2, the V gene TRBV19; D possibly corresponds to TRBD1 (5 bases). CDR3 length: 13 residues. Trimming left V 7 bases short and J 8 bases short, with 17 bases between. Germline loops: CDR1 LNHDA, CDR2 SQIVND (reference sequence). As DNA, the CDR3 is TGTGCCAGTACTGGGAGGGGAGAAGGCGGCTACACCTTC. As protein: CASTGRGEGGYTF.

The chain combines TRBV6-6 with TRBJ2-7, with a possible D match to TRBD1 (6 bases). There are 15 residues in the CDR3. Per germline, CDR1 MNHNY and CDR2 SVGAGI (reference sequence). The V end was cut by 5 bases, the J end by 2 bases, with 16 bases between. The CDR3 loop reads CASSLKQGIAYEQYF. Written as DNA, the CDR3 is TGTGCCAGCAGTCTAAAACAGGGAATAGCCTACGAGCAGTACTTC.